A single sample gave rise to the 7 T cell receptor beta chains below, sequenced in a study of T cells after yellow fever vaccination. Using its own MiXCR run on the 5' RACE reads, TCRdb lists one record per CDR3 protein. The table shows about 260,000 distinct CDR3 sequences, with more than 3.5% occurring only once. Sequenced here: PBMCs, sampled 15 days after the yellow fever booster vaccination. The receptors were gathered from a man aged 18-30 years who received the YFV17D yellow fever vaccine.

This clonotype has a handful of counts. This chain uses TRBV5-4 with TRBJ2-7, with TRBD1 as a possible D gene (5 bases). This CDR3 has 17 residues. V lost 0 bases and J lost 2, with 18 bases in between. Germline values: CDR1 SGHNT, CDR2 YYREEE (reference sequence). The CDR3 DNA follows: TGTGCCAGCAGCTTGGGGGGCGGCCAAAACATCGCCTACGAGCAGTACTTC. Protein product: CASSLGGGQNIAYEQYF.

In its sample, this clonotype was seen many times. This rearrangement joins TRBV19 to TRBJ1-5; tentatively, D is TRBD1 (5 bases). CDR3 length equals 14 residues. The germline gives CDR1 LNHDA, CDR2 SQIVND (reference sequence). Trimming stripped 2 bases from V and 6 bases from J, with 11 bases between. The CDR3 reads CASSISRVGQPQHF. The CDR3 DNA is TGTGCCAGTAGTATAAGCAGGGTAGGTCAGCCCCAGCATTTT.

In its sample, this clonotype was seen many times. The chain carries TRBV28 and TRBJ1-2, with TRBD1 matching 7 bases. CDR1 and CDR2 (germline): MDHEN, SYDVKM. J was trimmed by 4 bases and V by 5 bases; bases with no gene match: 10. The CDR3 spans 15 residues. The chain's CDR3 is CASSPLGQPLYGYTF. CDR3 bases: TGTGCCAGCAGTCCCTTGGGACAGCCCCTCTATGGCTACACCTTC.

This clonotype was observed at least ten times. In DNA, the CDR3 is TGCGCCAGCAGCCAGGACGTGGGGGGAGCGAACACTGAAGCTTTCTTT. Protein: CASSQDVGGANTEAFF. This chain connects TRBV4-3 to TRBJ1-1, with D perhaps TRBD1 (5 bases). CDR3 size: 16 residues. Per germline, CDR1 LGHNA and CDR2 YSLEER. Trimming took 3 bases from V and 1 from J, leaving 15 bases between them.

This clonotype appeared many times. The chain employs TRBV12-3 or TRBV12-4 and TRBJ1-2; D unresolved. Trimming cost V 5 bases and J 4 bases, with 20 bases left between them. This CDR3 has 16 residues. The CDR3 sequence is CASSTGRAPGGYGYTF. CDR3 DNA: TGTGCCAGCAGTACTGGAAGGGCCCCCGGTGGCTATGGCTACACCTTC.

This clonotype was detected many times. The chain carries TRBV5-1 and TRBJ2-5; 11 bases line up with TRBD2. The CDR3 runs 15 residues. J was trimmed by 5 bases and V by 4 bases; bases with no gene match: 7. Germline V gene sequence: CDR1 SGHRS, CDR2 YFSETQ. CDR3 protein: CASSRLAGQGETQYF. The CDR3 DNA reads TGCGCCAGCAGCAGACTAGCGGGGCAGGGGGAGACCCAGTACTTC.

This clonotype was recorded many times. The chain carries TRBV2 and TRBJ2-7; D may correspond to TRBD1 or TRBD2 (5 bases each). Between the trimmed V and J ends, which lost 5 bases and 5 bases, there was a span of 16 bases. The germline V gene encodes CDR1 SNHLY and CDR2 FYNNEI. The CDR3 length is 14 residues. CDR3 protein: CASSRRTIGDEQYV. The CDR3 coding sequence is TGTGCCAGCAGTCGGAGGACAATCGGCGACGAGCAGTACGTC.